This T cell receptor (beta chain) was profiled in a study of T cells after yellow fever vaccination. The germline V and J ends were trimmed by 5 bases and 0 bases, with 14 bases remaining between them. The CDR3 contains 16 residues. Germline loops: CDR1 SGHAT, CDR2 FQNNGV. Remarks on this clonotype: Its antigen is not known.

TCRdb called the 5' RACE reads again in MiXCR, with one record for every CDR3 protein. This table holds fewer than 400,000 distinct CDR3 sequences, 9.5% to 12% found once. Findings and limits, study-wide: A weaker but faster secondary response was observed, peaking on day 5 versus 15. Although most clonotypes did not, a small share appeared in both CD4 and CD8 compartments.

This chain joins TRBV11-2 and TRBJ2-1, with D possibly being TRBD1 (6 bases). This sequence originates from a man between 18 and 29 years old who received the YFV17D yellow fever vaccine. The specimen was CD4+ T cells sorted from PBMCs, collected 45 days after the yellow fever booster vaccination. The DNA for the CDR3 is TGTGCCAGCAGCGTTCAGGGGTTGAGCTCCTACAATGAGCAGTTCTTC. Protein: CASSVQGLSSYNEQFF.